These 10 T cell receptor beta chains were sequenced from one sample in a study of blood T cell repertoires in COVID-19. Generated by immunoSEQ multiplex PCR, the TCRdb table keeps only in-frame clones and is missing some. The sample carries approximately 52,000 clones, approximately 83% recorded once. The source material was peripheral blood. Every receptor here comes from a human donor in a cohort sampled during active COVID-19.

V and J are TRBV9 and TRBJ2-1; 8 nucleotides align to TRBD2. Germline CDR1 is SGDLS and CDR2 is YYNGEE. With V trimmed by 4 bases and J by 4 bases, 4 bases remained unmatched. This CDR3 spans 14 amino acids. Here the CDR3 reads CASSFGTRYNEQFF. CDR3 coding DNA: TGTGCCAGCAGCTTCGGGACTAGATACAATGAGCAGTTCTTC.

CDR3 sequence (DNA): TGCGCCAGCACCGACTCTAGCGGAGGTAGGCGCACAGATACGCAGTATTTT. Its protein product is CASTDSSGGRRTDTQYF. The rearrangement joins TRBV5-1 to TRBJ2-3; 7 bases align to TRBD2. The trim removed 6 bases at V and 1 base at J, leaving 14 bases unmatched. The CDR3 is 17 amino acids. Germline V gives CDR1 SGHRS, CDR2 YFSETQ.

The J gene is TRBJ1-3, the V gene TRBV7-2; no clear D. Trimming cost V 5 bases and J 2 bases, with 13 bases left between them. Germline lookup yields CDR1 SGHTA and CDR2 FQGNSA. The CDR3 extends over 15 amino acids. The CDR3 DNA reads as TGTGCCAGCAGCGGTTTGCGGGTTACTGGAAACACCATATATTTT. Translated, it gives CASSGLRVTGNTIYF.

V gene TRBV7-9 combines with J gene TRBJ2-7; D call uncertain. Germline V lookup: CDR1 SEHNR, CDR2 FQNEAQ (reference sequence). The CDR3 extends over 13 amino acids. Trimming stripped 3 bases from V and 4 bases from J, with 10 bases between. This CDR3 is CASSLGDRYEQYF. The CDR3 DNA sequence: TGTGCCAGCAGCTTGGGCGACCGATACGAGCAGTACTTC.

The chain couples TRBV2 to TRBJ2-7; 10 nucleotides match TRBD2. This CDR3 is 15 amino acids long. The germline V gene has CDR1 SNHLY and CDR2 FYNNEI. J was trimmed by 6 bases and V by 10 bases; bases with no gene match: 15. The DNA for the CDR3 is TGTGCCAACTCGAGGAGCCTAGCGGGAGAGAGCGAGCAGTACTTC. The encoded protein is CANSRSLAGESEQYF. Full variable domain (missing parts from reference TRBV2 and TRBJ2-7): EPEVTQTPSHQVTQMGQEVILRCVPISNHLYFYWYRQILGQKVEFLVSFYNNEISEKSEIFDDQFSVERPDGSNFTLKIRSTKLEDSAMYFCANSRSLAGESEQYFGPGTRLTVT.

This clone was picked up a small number of times. The V and J genes are TRBV19 and TRBJ2-1; 9 bases align to TRBD1. Unmatched junction bases numbered 2, after V lost 3 bases and J lost 14 bases. The CDR3 sequence is 11 residues long. Germline V lookup: CDR1 LNHDA, CDR2 SQIVND (reference sequence). CDR3 coding DNA: TGTGCCAGTAGTATGACAGGGGGGAAGTTCTTC. This codes for CASSMTGGKFF.

The rearrangement uses TRBV5-4 and TRBJ2-7; 8 bases line up with TRBD2. After removal of 3 bases from V and 5 bases from J, the junction contained 10 bases not matched to a gene. CDR3 length: 15 amino acids. The germline gives CDR1 SGHNT, CDR2 YYREEE (reference sequence). The DNA for the CDR3 is TGTGCCAGCAGCTCCCCGCCGAGCGGGAGTAACGAGCAGTACTTC. As protein: CASSSPPSGSNEQYF. The full variable domain, rest sourced from reference TRBV5-4 and TRBJ2-7, is ETGVTQSPTHLIKTRGQQVTLRCSSQSGHNTVSWYQQALGQGPQFIFQYYREEENGRGNFPPRFSGLQFPNYSSELNVNALELDDSALYLCASSSPPSGSNEQYFGPGTRLTVT.

Judged by abundance, this clone is medium-sized. This chain connects TRBV2 to TRBJ2-2; no reliable D call. Germline assignment: CDR1 SNHLY and CDR2 FYNNEI. CDR3 length: 14 residues. With 6 bases removed from V and 4 bases from J, the gap between germline ends came to 12 bases. The CDR3 DNA follows: TGTGCCAGCAGACTGAGTCCGAGCACCGGGGAGCTGTTTTTT. Protein sequence: CASRLSPSTGELFF. Filled out from reference TRBV2 and TRBJ2-2, the complete variable domain reads EPEVTQTPSHQVTQMGQEVILRCVPISNHLYFYWYRQILGQKVEFLVSFYNNEISEKSEIFDDQFSVERPDGSNFTLKIRSTKLEDSAMYFCASRLSPSTGELFFGEGSRLTVL.

The rearrangement uses TRBV28 and TRBJ2-7; 7 bases align to TRBD2. Germline V CDR1 and CDR2: MDHEN, SYDVKM. The V and J ends lost 2 bases and 4 bases, in that order; junction bases with no gene match: 8. This CDR3 region has 15 residues. The CDR3 here is CASSLMRTRPYEQYF. The CDR3 nucleotides read TGTGCCAGCAGTTTAATGAGGACTAGGCCGTACGAGCAGTACTTC.

The J gene is TRBJ2-1, the V gene TRBV18, with D possibly TRBD2 on 5 matching bases. Germline V gives CDR1 KGHSH, CDR2 LQKENI. The CDR3 is made up of 16 amino acids. Trimming left V 2 bases short and J 2 bases short, with 13 bases between. CDR3 in amino acids: CASSPLRTGTYNEQFF. CDR3 nucleotides: TGTGCCAGCTCACCATTGCGGACTGGGACCTACAATGAGCAGTTCTTC.